This T cell receptor (beta chain) was observed in a study of Ad26.COV2.S vaccination and SARS-CoV-2 variants. V was pared by 3 bases and J by 0 bases, with 15 bases between. The CDR3 extends over 17 amino acids. Germline CDR1 SGHVS, CDR2 FQNEAQ. The study, taken as a whole, reports: Placebo and vaccine recipients had non-spike TCR breadth that was similar. Quantification of TCR breadth and depth may have yielded underestimates of total T cell responses.

Treatment described: 15 to 20 received Ad26.COV2.S at low or high dose, single or two shots; 5 received placebo; per-sample allocation not given. The study sampled participants on day 63 after the first vaccine or placebo injection. About this clone: Its cognate antigen is unknown.

Clones were read by immunoSEQ multiplex PCR, and TCRdb kept only the in-frame ones, dropping some. The sample lists roughly 510,000 clones, about 83% occurring once. The V call is TRBV7-8, the J call TRBJ1-5, with TRBD1 as a possible D gene (5 bases). The sequencing here drew on peripheral blood, taken in a trial of Ad26.COV2.S vaccine versus placebo. The sequence derives from a person aged 18-65 years who received the Ad26.COV2.S COVID-19 vaccine or a placebo. CDR3 residues: CASSFSRVSLSNQPQHF. CDR3 sequence (DNA): TGTGCCAGCAGCTTTTCCAGGGTTTCCCTTAGCAATCAGCCCCAGCATTTT.